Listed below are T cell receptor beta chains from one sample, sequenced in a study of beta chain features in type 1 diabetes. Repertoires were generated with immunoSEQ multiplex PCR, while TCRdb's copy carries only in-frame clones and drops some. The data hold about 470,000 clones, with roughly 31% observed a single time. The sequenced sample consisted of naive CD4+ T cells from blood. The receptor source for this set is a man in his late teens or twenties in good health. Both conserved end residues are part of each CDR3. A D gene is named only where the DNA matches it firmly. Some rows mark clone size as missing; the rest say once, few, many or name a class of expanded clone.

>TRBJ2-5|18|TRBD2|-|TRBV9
CASSPSGLAGVLEETQYF
TGTGCCAGCAGCCCCTCGGGACTAGCGGGAGTGTTGGAAGAGACCCAGTACTTC
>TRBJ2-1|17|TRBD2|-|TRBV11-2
CASSLGGLVGYYNEQFF
TGTGCCAGCAGCTTAGGTGGACTAGTCGGTTACTACAATGAGCAGTTCTTC
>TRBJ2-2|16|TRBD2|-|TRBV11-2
CASTLGLAGNTGELFF
TGTGCCAGCACCCTAGGACTAGCGGGGAACACCGGGGAGCTGTTTTTT
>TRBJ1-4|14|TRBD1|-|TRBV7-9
CASSPRTGIGKLFF
TGTGCCAGCAGCCCCAGGACAGGAATTGGAAAACTGTTTTTT
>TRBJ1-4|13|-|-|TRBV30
CAWSVLRAEKLFF
TGTGCCTGGAGTGTACTCAGGGCTGAAAAACTGTTTTTT
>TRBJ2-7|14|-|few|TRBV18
CASSPPGTLYEQYF
TGTGCCAGCTCACCCCCCGGGACACTTTACGAGCAGTACTTC
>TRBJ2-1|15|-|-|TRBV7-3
CASSLSVSSYNEQFF
TGTGCCAGCAGCCTCAGCGTTAGCTCCTACAATGAGCAGTTCTTC
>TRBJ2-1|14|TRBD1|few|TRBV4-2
CASSATRTGNEQFF
TGTGCCAGCAGCGCGACCCGGACAGGAAATGAGCAGTTCTTC
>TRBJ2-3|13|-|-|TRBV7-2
CASSLAVADTQYF
TGTGCCAGCAGCTTAGCGGTGGCAGATACGCAGTATTTT
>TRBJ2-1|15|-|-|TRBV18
CASSPGGSSYNEQFF
TGTGCCAGCTCACCAGGAGGGAGCTCCTACAATGAGCAGTTCTTC
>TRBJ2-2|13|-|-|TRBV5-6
CASSLIDGGELFF
TGTGCCAGCAGCTTGATTGATGGCGGGGAGCTGTTTTTT
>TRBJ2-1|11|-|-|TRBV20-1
CSASIVDEQFF
TGCAGTGCGAGTATAGTAGATGAGCAGTTCTTC
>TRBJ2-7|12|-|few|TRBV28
CASSLSWDEQYF
TGTGCCAGCAGTTTAAGTTGGGACGAGCAGTACTTC
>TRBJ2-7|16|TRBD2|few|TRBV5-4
CASRLGLAGDLGEQYF
TGTGCCAGCAGATTGGGACTAGCGGGAGATCTTGGCGAGCAGTACTTC
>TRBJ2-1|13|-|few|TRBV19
CASSEQVYNEQFF
TGTGCCAGTAGTGAACAGGTCTACAATGAGCAGTTCTTC
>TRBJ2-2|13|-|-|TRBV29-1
CSVGQMNAGELFF
TGCAGCGTTGGACAGATGAACGCCGGGGAGCTGTTTTTT
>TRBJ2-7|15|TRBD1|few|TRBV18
CASSQGTGPTYEQYF
TGTGCCAGCTCACAAGGGACAGGCCCAACCTACGAGCAGTACTTC
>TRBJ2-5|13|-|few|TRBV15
CATSRMSQETQYF
TGTGCCACCAGCAGAATGTCCCAAGAGACCCAGTACTTC
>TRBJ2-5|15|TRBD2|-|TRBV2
CASSRAGGGRETQYF
TGTGCCAGCAGTAGAGCGGGAGGAGGACGAGAGACCCAGTACTTC
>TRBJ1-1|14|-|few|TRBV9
CASSVGGGVTEAFF
TGTGCCAGCAGCGTAGGAGGTGGGGTCACTGAAGCTTTCTTT
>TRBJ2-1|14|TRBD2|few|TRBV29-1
CSVGKTGLDDEQFF
TGCAGCGTTGGCAAAACGGGACTAGACGATGAGCAGTTCTTC
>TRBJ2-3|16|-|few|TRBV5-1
CASSLEGRKSTDTQYF
TGCGCCAGCAGCTTAGAGGGACGGAAGTCCACAGATACGCAGTATTTT
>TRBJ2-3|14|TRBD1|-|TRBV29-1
CSVGLGQLIDTQYF
TGCAGCGTTGGGTTGGGACAGTTAATAGATACGCAGTATTTT
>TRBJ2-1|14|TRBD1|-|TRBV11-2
CASSSLDRGNEQFF
TGTGCCAGCAGCTCCTTGGACAGGGGCAATGAGCAGTTCTTC
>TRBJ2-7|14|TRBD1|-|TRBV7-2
CASILRDRVSEQYF
TGTGCCAGCATCCTCCGGGACAGGGTGAGCGAGCAGTACTTC
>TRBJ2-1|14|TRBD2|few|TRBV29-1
CSAAGLAGGGEQFF
TGCAGCGCCGCCGGACTAGCGGGAGGAGGTGAGCAGTTCTTC
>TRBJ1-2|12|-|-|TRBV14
CASSPDSYGYTF
TGTGCCAGCAGCCCGGACAGCTATGGCTACACCTTC
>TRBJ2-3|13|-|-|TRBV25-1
CASSEYGTDTQYF
TGTGCCAGCAGTGAATATGGCACAGATACGCAGTATTTT
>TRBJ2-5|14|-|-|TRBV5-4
CASSAGRLPETQYF
TGTGCCAGCAGCGCGGGACGGCTCCCTGAGACCCAGTACTTC
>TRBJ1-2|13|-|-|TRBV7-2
CASSLDFNYGYTF
TGTGCCAGCAGCTTAGACTTTAACTATGGCTACACCTTC
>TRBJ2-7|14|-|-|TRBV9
CASSVDFGDYEQYF
TGTGCCAGCAGCGTAGATTTCGGGGACTACGAGCAGTACTTC
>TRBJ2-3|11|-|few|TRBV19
CATKAADTQYF
TGTGCCACTAAGGCGGCAGATACGCAGTATTTT
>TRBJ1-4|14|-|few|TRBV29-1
CSVFGPGTNEKLFF
TGCAGCGTTTTTGGTCCTGGGACTAATGAAAAACTGTTTTTT
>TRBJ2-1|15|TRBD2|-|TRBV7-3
CASSLMAGGNNEQFF
TGTGCCAGCAGCTTAATGGCGGGAGGGAACAATGAGCAGTTCTTC
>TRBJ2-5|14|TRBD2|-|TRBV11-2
CASSLGPSGAPQYF
TGTGCCAGCAGCTTAGGGCCTAGCGGAGCCCCGCAGTACTTC
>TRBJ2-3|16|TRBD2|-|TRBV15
CATSSGLAGASDTQYF
TGTGCCACCAGCAGCGGACTAGCGGGAGCCTCAGATACGCAGTATTTT
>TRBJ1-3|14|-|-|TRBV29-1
CSVALTVSGNTIYF
TGCAGCGTTGCTCTGACGGTCTCTGGAAACACCATATATTTT
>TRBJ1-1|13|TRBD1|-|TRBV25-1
CASGEGAHTEAFF
TGTGCCAGTGGGGAGGGGGCGCACACTGAAGCTTTCTTT
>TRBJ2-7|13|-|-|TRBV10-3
CAIRGGSSYEQYF
TGTGCCATCCGAGGCGGGTCCTCCTACGAGCAGTACTTC
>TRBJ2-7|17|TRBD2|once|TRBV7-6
CASSLVGRLAGGYEQYF
TGTGCCAGCAGCTTAGTCGGTAGACTAGCGGGAGGTTACGAGCAGTACTTC
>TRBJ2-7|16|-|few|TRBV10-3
CAIKPSFVVTDYEQYF
TGTGCCATCAAGCCTTCTTTCGTAGTCACAGACTACGAGCAGTACTTC
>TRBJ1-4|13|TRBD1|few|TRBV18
CASSPGTDEKLFF
TGTGCCAGCTCACCTGGGACAGATGAAAAACTGTTTTTT
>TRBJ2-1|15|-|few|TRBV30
CAWSVRLSSYNEQFF
TGTGCCTGGAGTGTACGCTTGAGCTCCTACAATGAGCAGTTCTTC